This TCR beta chain was recovered during a study of blood T cell repertoires in COVID-19. Overall study: Material from acute and convalescent COVID-19 was sourced from the United States, Italy and Spain. Sources were T cells, B-cell-depleted T cells, or PBMCs; the material itself was cDNA or gDNA.

Original processing notes: Nucleated cell number was recorded as an estimate derived from reference gene primer amplification. TCRdb keeps only in-frame clones here, not all; method: immunoSEQ multiplex PCR. Clone size and V and J calls were adopted from that table, with D and trimming inferred from the DNA. The sample has approximately 350,000 clones; roughly nine tenths are singletons. The CDR3 has 12 amino acids. From germline, CDR1 is MDHEN and CDR2 SYDVKM. V was cut by 10 bases and J by 2 bases, with 12 bases left in between. The receptor was isolated from a man in his forties with acute or convalescent COVID-19. The V gene is TRBV28, the J gene TRBJ2-7; maybe TRBD1 (5 bases). Sequences were obtained from peripheral blood. The CDR3 loop reads CATSLGPYEQYF. For the CDR3, the DNA is TGTGCCACCTCCCTGGGGCCCTACGAGCAGTACTTC.